This T cell receptor beta chain was captured by sequencing in a study of response to subunit inactivated influenza vaccine. TCRdb reanalysed the RT-PCR reads using MiXCR and keeps one entry per CDR3 protein. This repertoire shows under 550,000 distinct CDR3 sequences, approximately 7.2% found once; its top ten account for roughly 13%. This CDR3 contains 15 residues. In germline, CDR1 is SGHTA, CDR2 FQGNSA. The V and J ends lost 2 bases and 1 base respectively, with 6 bases between them. This sample comprised PBMCs from blood, obtained around 2 years after vaccination. The chain joins TRBV7-2 to TRBJ2-6; D gene unclear. This receptor was taken from a man aged 50 to 69 who received an inactivated influenza vaccine. CDR3 loop: CASSLQLSGANVLTF. The CDR3 DNA is TGTGCCAGCAGCTTACAGCTATCTGGGGCCAACGTCCTGACTTTC.